This entry features one TCR beta chain sequence. The table lists this clonotype with a few counts. Which antigen it targets is not known. There are no base qualities to consult, and no much larger clone falls within one base. Interpreted using the paper, the treatment or condition label stands for: in vitro stimulation with specific CMV peptide epitopes to enrich CMV-specific T cells. The trim is 1 base for V and 5 bases for J, with a gap of 17 bases between the germline ends. For CDR1 and CDR2, the germline V gene lists LGHNA and YSLEER. From cysteine to phenylalanine, the CDR3 is 16 amino acids long. The sequence is cut down to CDR3 DNA, 48 bases in frame from base 1. This sample is drawn from a study of T cell repertoires in cytomegalovirus infection (dated by TCRdb to the late 2010s). Regarding the study in general: Recently identified HLA-C-restricted CMV epitopes, whose presentation resists viral immunomodulation, were targeted by peptide stimulations together with well-studied HLA-B-restricted epitopes. Donor HLA type was relevant to the analysis, because carriage of CMV infection together with the matching HLA type was indicated by public TCR beta signatures. Overall study outcomes, separate from this receptor: Carriers of CMV infection plus the relevant HLA type were discriminated by the cumulative frequency of public TCR beta family members in the study cohort and in an independent 352-donor cohort. The ex vivo response was dominated by HLA-C-restricted CMV-specific TCR beta clonotypes, which also provided the single most frequent clonotype in two of eight donors.

Sequencing instrument: Illumina HiSeq 1500. TCRdb took the public reads, trimmed them with fastp at Q25, ran MiXCR for clone calling and kept in-frame beta chains. Records with the same CDR3 protein are collapsed into one entry carrying the most frequent genes and DNA. This sample has roughly 46,000 distinct CDR3 sequences in its table, and roughly 19% of those were observed once. Jointly, the top ten make up approximately 55% of the sample. The specimen comprised CD8+ T cells from cultured PBMCs, sampled from culture after CMV antigen stimulation. The sequence links TRBV4-3 to TRBJ2-5; TRBD1 is a possible D gene, resting on 6 matching bases. The sequence derives from a human donor in good health (CMV status not recorded). Some clones in this sample may be carry-over from other donors' samples. The nucleotides read TGCGCCAGCAGCCAAGGGCCCTTAGGGCAGGGGGAGACCCAGTACTTC. Its product reads: CASSQGPLGQGETQYF.